This TCR beta chain was profiled in a study of T-cell reconstitution after alpha-beta-depleted transplantation in children (dated by TCRdb to between 2015 and 2016). About the full investigation: The study quantitatively tracked T-cell immune reconstitution after TCRalphabeta/CD19-depleted allogeneic hematopoietic cell transplantation in children using TCR repertoire profiling.

V and J are truncated by 0 bases and 5 bases respectively, leaving an intervening sequence of 19 bases. From the cysteine through the phenylalanine, the CDR3 covers 17 amino acids. Only the CDR3 DNA stays, 51 bases, in frame from base 1. CDR1 ENHRY and CDR2 SYGVKD were looked up in the germline V gene. To prepare the library, PCR was applied. The reads were generated on an Illumina HiSeq 2500. TCR library preparation used molecular barcoding, with unique molecular identifiers applied to normalize quantification of the TCRbeta repertoire. The public reads were run again by TCRdb, first through fastp at Q25 and then through MiXCR, and only productive beta chains were kept. Duplicate CDR3 protein sequences are folded into a single record with the most common DNA and genes. The table for this sample lists about 350,000 distinct CDR3 sequences; approximately 12% of them were counted only once. Over 3.5% of the sample belongs to the ten largest clones.

With regard to this clonotype: Its antigen is currently not known. No much larger clonotype is one base removed from it; base qualities were not supplied.

The V and J genes are TRBV10-3 and TRBJ2-5; D gene: possibly TRBD2, on 5 matching bases. The TCR comes from a human donor who donated a stem cell graft to a child with Fanconi anemia. Here the sequenced sample was PBMCs, taken from the stem cell graft. The CDR3 has the sequence CAISESLATLRGETQYF. The sequenced DNA: TGTGCCATCAGTGAGTCGCTAGCCACCCTTCGTGGGGAGACCCAGTACTTC.